One and the same sample provided the 11 T cell receptor beta chains below, sequenced in a study of cytomegalovirus exposure and HLA in healthy donors. A multiplex PCR was run with 60 Vbeta primers and 13 Jbeta primers. The protocol was immunoSEQ multiplex PCR, while the TCRdb copy is restricted to in-frame clones and leaves out a portion. This sample has about 160,000 clones, with roughly 85% found just once. The sample taken for sequencing was PBMCs. Receptors were obtained from a man younger than 35 in good health and CMV-seropositive.

The V and J genes are TRBV5-1 and TRBJ1-2; D not resolved. V lost 4 bases and J lost 7, with 23 bases in between. This CDR3 region has 16 residues. Germline V CDR1 and CDR2: SGHRS, YFSETQ. CDR3 residues: CASSLGSLSTTGGYTF. The CDR3 nucleotides are TGCGCCAGCAGCCTTGGATCCCTCTCCACCACGGGTGGCTACACCTTC.

This clone occurred a few times. DNA of the CDR3: TGTGCCACCAGTCCGGGACAGGGGGCCACAGATACGCAGTATTTT. Its protein is CATSPGQGATDTQYF. V and J are TRBV19 and TRBJ2-3, with 12 bases lining up with TRBD1. The CDR3 extends over 15 amino acids. The ends lost 10 bases at V and 2 bases at J; junction bases unmatched: 7. Germline V CDR1 and CDR2: LNHDA, SQIVND (reference sequence).

The rearrangement uses TRBV2 and TRBJ2-5; weak D call: TRBD1 (5 bases). This CDR3 is 15 amino acids long. With 2 bases removed from V and 1 base from J, the gap between germline ends came to 11 bases. Looked up from germline, CDR1 is SNHLY and CDR2 is FYNNEI. The CDR3 is CASSEQGPAQETQYF. The CDR3 DNA reads as TGTGCCAGCAGTGAACAGGGCCCTGCCCAAGAGACCCAGTACTTC.

V is TRBV10-2 and J is TRBJ1-2; maybe TRBD1 (5 bases). Deletions cut 3 bases from V and 8 bases from J, with 10 bases between. The CDR3 is made up of 12 amino acids. The germline CDR1 and CDR2 sequences are WSHSY and SAAADI. CDR3 region: CASSDGDLGYTF. In DNA, the CDR3 is TGCGCCAGCAGTGATGGGGACTTGGGCTACACCTTC.

This clone appeared once. The chain links TRBV7-8 to TRBJ2-1; 11 bases agree with TRBD2. V lost 1 base to trimming and J lost 7 bases; unmatched junction nucleotides: 3. Germline loops: CDR1 SGHVS, CDR2 FQNEAQ. The CDR3 extends over 15 amino acids. The chain's CDR3 is CASSLGASGGNEQFF. The CDR3, as DNA: TGTGCCAGCAGCTTAGGGGCTAGCGGGGGGAATGAGCAGTTCTTC.

This chain links TRBV18 with TRBJ1-1; D uncertain. Germline V CDR1 and CDR2: KGHSH, LQKENI. This CDR3 region has 14 residues. V lost 1 base to trimming and J lost 0 bases, with 6 bases between them. The CDR3 nucleotides read TGTGCCAGCTCACCACGAGAGATGAACACTGAAGCTTTCTTT. Encoded protein: CASSPREMNTEAFF.

This chain's CDR3 is CASRMGQAYGYTF. For the CDR3, the DNA is TGTGCCAGCAGAATGGGACAGGCATATGGCTACACCTTC. The chain combines TRBV6-5 with TRBJ1-2, with TRBD1 matching 8 bases. Losses at the gene ends were 6 bases for V and 5 bases for J; bases not matched to a gene: 5. The CDR3 extends over 13 amino acids. Germline lookup yields CDR1 MNHEY and CDR2 SVGAGI.

The V gene is TRBV11-2, the J gene TRBJ2-7, with TRBD1 as a possible D gene (5 bases). The germline gives CDR1 SGHAT, CDR2 FQNNGV. This CDR3 region has 14 residues. V was clipped by 5 bases and J by 7 bases, with 18 bases between them. CDR3 bases: TGTGCCAGCAGCCCTCGGCCAGGGATTAAAGAGCAGTACTTC. Residues: CASSPRPGIKEQYF.

This clone was seen just once. The chain links TRBV7-6 to TRBJ1-1; tentative D call: TRBD1 (6 bases). Trimming cost V 2 bases and J 0 bases, with 7 bases left between them. This CDR3 is 14 amino acids long. Looked up from germline, CDR1 is SGHVS and CDR2 is FNYEAQ. CDR3 in DNA: TGTGCCAGCAGCTTACGACAGGTGAACACTGAAGCTTTCTTT. As protein: CASSLRQVNTEAFF.

This sequence joins TRBV11-2 and TRBJ1-5; D is ambiguous. V was cut by 0 bases and J by 3 bases, with 9 bases left in between. This CDR3 has 15 amino acids. CDR1 is SGHAT, CDR2 FQNNGV, per germline. DNA for the CDR3: TGTGCCAGCAGCTTAGATAGAACCGACAATCAGCCCCAGCATTTT. Protein sequence: CASSLDRTDNQPQHF.

This chain links TRBV7-2 with TRBJ2-7; TRBD1 might be the D (6 bases). There are 12 residues in the CDR3. Trimming pared 6 bases from V and 2 bases from J, leaving 8 bases between. Germline-derived CDR1 and CDR2 are SGHTA and FQGNSA. CDR3 sequence: CASRQGTYEQYF. CDR3 DNA sequence: TGTGCCAGCAGACAGGGAACCTACGAGCAGTACTTC.